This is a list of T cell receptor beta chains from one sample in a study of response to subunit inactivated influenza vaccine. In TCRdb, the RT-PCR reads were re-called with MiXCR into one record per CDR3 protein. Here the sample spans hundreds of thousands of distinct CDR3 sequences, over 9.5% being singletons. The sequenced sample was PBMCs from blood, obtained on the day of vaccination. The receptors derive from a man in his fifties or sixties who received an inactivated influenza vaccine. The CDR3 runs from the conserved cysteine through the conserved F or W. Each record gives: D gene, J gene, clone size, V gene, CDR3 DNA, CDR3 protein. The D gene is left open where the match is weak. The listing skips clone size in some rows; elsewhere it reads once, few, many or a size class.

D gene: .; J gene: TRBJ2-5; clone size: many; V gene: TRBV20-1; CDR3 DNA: TGCAGTGCTAGAGATGGCAGCCTGCGACAAGAGACCCAGTACTTC; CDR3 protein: CSARDGSLRQETQYF
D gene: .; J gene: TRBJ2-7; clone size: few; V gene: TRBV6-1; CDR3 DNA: TGTGCCAGCATAAGTACAACGAGGGAGCAGTACTTC; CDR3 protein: CASISTTREQYF
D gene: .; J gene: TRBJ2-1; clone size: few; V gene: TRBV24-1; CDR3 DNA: TGTGCCACCAGTGATGACGTTGAGCAGTTCTTC; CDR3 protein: CATSDDVEQFF
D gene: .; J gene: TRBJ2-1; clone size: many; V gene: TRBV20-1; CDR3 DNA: TGCAGTGCTAGAGATGCCGGGTACAATGAGCAGTTCTTC; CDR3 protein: CSARDAGYNEQFF
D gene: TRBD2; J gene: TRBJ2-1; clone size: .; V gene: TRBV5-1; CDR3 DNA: TGCGCCAGCAGCTTGGGTTCTAGCGGGACGCACTACAATGAGCAGTTCTTC; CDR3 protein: CASSLGSSGTHYNEQFF
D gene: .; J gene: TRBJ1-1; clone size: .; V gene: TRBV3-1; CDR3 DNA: TGTGCCAGCACCGCATTTGGCGGTACTGAAGCTTTCTTT; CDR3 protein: CASTAFGGTEAFF
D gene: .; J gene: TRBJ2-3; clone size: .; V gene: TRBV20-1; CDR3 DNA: TGCAGTGCTAGTAGGGGGGGGGATACGCAGTATTTT; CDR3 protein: CSASRGGDTQYF
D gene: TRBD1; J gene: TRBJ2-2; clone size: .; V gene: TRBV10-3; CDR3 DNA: TGTGCCATCAGCCTTACAGGGGGCTGGAACACCGGGGAGCTGTTTTTT; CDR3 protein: CAISLTGGWNTGELFF
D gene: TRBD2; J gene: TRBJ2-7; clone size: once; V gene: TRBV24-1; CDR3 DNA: TGTGCCACCAGTGATTCGGCGGGAGGATACGAGCAGTACTTC; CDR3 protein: CATSDSAGGYEQYF
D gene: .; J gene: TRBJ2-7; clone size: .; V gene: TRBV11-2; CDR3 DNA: TGTGCCAGCAGCTTATCTTTATTACTAGCCCAAGAGCAGTACTTC; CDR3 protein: CASSLSLLLAQEQYF
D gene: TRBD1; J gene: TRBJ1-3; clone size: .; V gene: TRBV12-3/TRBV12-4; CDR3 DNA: TGTGCCAGCAGCCAACACGACAGGGGCCTCGCGATAGGAAACACCATATATTTT; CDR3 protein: CASSQHDRGLAIGNTIYF
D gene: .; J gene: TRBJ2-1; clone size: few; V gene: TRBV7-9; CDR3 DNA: TGTGCCAGCAGCTTAGGTAGTCTTCGTATCAATGCGGAGGAGCAGTTCTTC; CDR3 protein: CASSLGSLRINAEEQFF
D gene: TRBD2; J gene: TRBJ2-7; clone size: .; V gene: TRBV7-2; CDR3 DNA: TGTGCCAGCAGCTTGACTAGCGGGAGTGGCCGTTGGGAGCAGTACTTC; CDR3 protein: CASSLTSGSGRWEQYF